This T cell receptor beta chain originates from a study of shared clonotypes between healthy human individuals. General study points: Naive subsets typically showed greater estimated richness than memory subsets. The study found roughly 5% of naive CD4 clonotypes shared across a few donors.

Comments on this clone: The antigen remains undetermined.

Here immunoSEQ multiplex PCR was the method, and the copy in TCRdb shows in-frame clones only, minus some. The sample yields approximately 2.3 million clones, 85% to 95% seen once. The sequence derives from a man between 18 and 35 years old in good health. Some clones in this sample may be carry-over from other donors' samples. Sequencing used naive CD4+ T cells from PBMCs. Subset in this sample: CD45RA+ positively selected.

CDR3 in DNA: TGTGCCAGTAACCCCCGACTAGCCCTAATCACAGATACGCAGTATTTT. The encoded protein is CASNPRLALITDTQYF. The chain joins TRBV19 to TRBJ2-3, with 7 bases lining up with TRBD2. J lost 2 bases, V lost 7 bases, and 12 bases had no gene match. The CDR3 covers 16 residues. Germline V gene lookup returns CDR1 LNHDA and CDR2 SQIVND (reference sequence).